The 20 T cell receptor beta chains reported below all come from one sample, sequenced in a study of blood T cell repertoires in COVID-19. Some clones are missing from TCRdb's copy, which holds only in-frame ones; the method was immunoSEQ multiplex PCR. The data contain approximately 350,000 clones, roughly nine tenths of them singletons. The sequencing input was PBMCs or T cells enriched from blood (not recorded which). The receptors derive from a man between 18 and 35 years old who had recovered from COVID-19.

The CDR3, as DNA: TGTGCCAGCAGCAAGGGACTAGCGGAAGAGACCCAGTACTTC. As protein: CASSKGLAEETQYF. This chain uses TRBV4-2 with TRBJ2-5; TRBD2 agrees at 11 bases. This CDR3 spans 14 amino acids. CDR1 and CDR2 from the germline V gene are LGHNA and YNFKEQ. The V segment lost 5 bases and the J segment 3 bases; nucleotides outside the gene matches: 2.

V gene TRBV12-5 combines with J gene TRBJ1-1; D not certain. There are 12 residues in the CDR3. V was pared by 2 bases and J by 3 bases, with 4 bases between. CDR1 and CDR2 (germline): LGHNT, FRNRAP. The CDR3 sequence is CASGLSYTEAFF. CDR3 sequence (DNA): TGTGCTAGTGGTTTGTCGTACACTGAAGCTTTCTTT.

This clone was seen a handful of times. The chain recombines TRBV29-1 with TRBJ2-1; 7 nucleotides align to TRBD2. The CDR3 contains 13 residues. J lost 6 bases, V lost 3 bases, and 5 bases had no gene match. Per germline, CDR1 SQVTM and CDR2 ANQGSEA. The CDR3 is CSVDSGTSNEQFF. As DNA, the CDR3 is TGCAGCGTTGACAGCGGGACCTCCAATGAGCAGTTCTTC.

The chain employs TRBV15 and TRBJ2-2, with 7 bases lining up with TRBD1. CDR1 and CDR2 from the germline V gene are LNHNV and YYDKDF (reference sequence). The J segment lost 7 bases and the V segment lost 1 base, leaving 9 bases of the junction unmatched. The CDR3 length is 16 residues. CDR3 in amino acids: CATSRVRTGGNGELFF. CDR3 nucleotides: TGTGCCACCAGCAGAGTCCGGACAGGTGGGAACGGGGAGCTGTTTTTT.

The chain's CDR3 is CASSRTAGSNYGYTF. For the CDR3, the DNA is TGCGCCAGCAGCCGGACAGCCGGTTCTAACTATGGCTACACCTTC. The rearrangement links TRBV4-1 to TRBJ1-2; D perhaps matches TRBD1 (6 bases). V was shortened by 4 bases and J by 0 bases, with 12 bases between the two germline ends. CDR1 and CDR2 from the germline V gene are MGHRA and YSYEKL. CDR3 length equals 15 residues.

The rearrangement uses TRBV20-1 and TRBJ2-1; D is unresolved. Trimming took off 3 bases at V and 1 base at J, with 7 bases between the two ends. Per the germline V gene, CDR1 is DFQATT and CDR2 is SNEGSKA (reference sequence). The CDR3 loop spans 13 amino acids. CDR3: CSASGPSYNEQFF. The CDR3, as DNA: TGCAGTGCTAGTGGGCCGTCCTACAATGAGCAGTTCTTC.

This clone was seen more than once but under ten times. This rearrangement joins TRBV4-1 to TRBJ2-2; D is undetermined. In germline, CDR1 is MGHRA, CDR2 YSYEKL. V shed 7 bases and J shed 1 base, with 10 bases lying between them. The CDR3 length is 14 residues. The CDR3 bases are TGCGCCAGCATGGGCCCCTTGAACACCGGGGAGCTGTTTTTT. It encodes CASMGPLNTGELFF.

The chain uses TRBV7-7 and TRBJ1-4, with 7 bases that match TRBD1. This CDR3 spans 14 amino acids. The trim removed 4 bases at V and 2 bases at J, leaving 1 base unmatched. Germline assignment: CDR1 SSHAT and CDR2 FNYEAQ (reference sequence). The CDR3: CASSSGQTNEKLFF. CDR3 DNA: TGTGCCAGCAGCTCGGGACAGACTAATGAAAAACTGTTTTTT.

V and J are TRBV2 and TRBJ2-3, with 12 positions matching TRBD2. The CDR3 has 13 amino acids. In germline, CDR1 is SNHLY, CDR2 FYNNEI. V shed 5 bases, J shed 14 bases, and the junction held 8 bases outside the gene matches. The chain's CDR3 is CASSPGLAGQLYF. As DNA, the CDR3 is TGTGCCAGCAGTCCCGGACTAGCGGGACAACTGTATTTT.

The chain employs TRBV30 and TRBJ1-2; 7 bases align to TRBD1. Germline CDR1 is GTSNPN and CDR2 is SVGIG (reference sequence). The trim removed 3 bases at V and 6 bases at J, leaving 10 bases unmatched. The CDR3 extends over 14 amino acids. The CDR3 protein is CAWRVDREVDGYTF. DNA of the CDR3: TGTGCCTGGAGAGTTGACAGGGAGGTGGATGGCTACACCTTC.

The gene calls are TRBV5-6 and TRBJ1-1; D remains ambiguous. This CDR3 has 15 amino acids. Trimming took 3 bases from V and 4 from J, leaving 16 bases between them. Germline V gene lookup returns CDR1 SGHDT and CDR2 YYEEEE. The CDR3 bases are TGTGCCAGCAGCTCGGCTGTAATAAGAGGCACTGAAGCTTTCTTT. This codes for CASSSAVIRGTEAFF.

The chain joins TRBV4-2 to TRBJ2-5; 10 positions agree with TRBD2. The germline gives CDR1 LGHNA, CDR2 YNFKEQ. CDR3 size: 16 residues. The V segment lost 1 base and the J segment 4 bases; nucleotides outside the gene matches: 6. CDR3 protein: CASSQGQASGGETQYF. CDR3 sequence (DNA): TGTGCCAGCAGCCAAGGTCAGGCTAGCGGGGGAGAGACCCAGTACTTC.

The chain uses TRBV11-2 and TRBJ2-1; D may be TRBD1 (6 bases). The CDR3 totals 13 residues. Per germline, CDR1 SGHAT and CDR2 FQNNGV. Trimming shortened V by 3 bases and J by 5 bases, and 8 bases separated the two germline ends. The CDR3 DNA reads as TGTGCCAGCAGCTTCGACAGGAACAATGAGCAGTTCTTC. Protein sequence: CASSFDRNNEQFF.

This rearrangement joins TRBV9 to TRBJ2-2; 7 bases align to TRBD1. The CDR3 covers 14 residues. From germline, CDR1 is SGDLS and CDR2 YYNGEE. Germline trimming cut 6 bases from V and 4 bases from J; bases unmatched to any gene: 6. CDR3 amino acids: CASMGPGGTGELFF. CDR3 in DNA: TGTGCCAGCATGGGCCCAGGGGGCACCGGGGAGCTGTTTTTT. Filled out from reference TRBV9 and TRBJ2-2, the complete variable domain reads DSGVTQTPKHLITATGQRVTLRCSPRSGDLSVYWYQQSLDQGLQFLIQYYNGEERAKGNILERFSAQQFPDLHSELNLSSLELGDSALYFCASMGPGGTGELFFGEGSRLTVL.

This clone is a singleton in its sample. The chain joins TRBV27 to TRBJ2-3; D not certain. This CDR3 has 12 amino acids. The V gene's germline CDR1 is MNHEY and CDR2 SMNVEV (reference sequence). The V end was cut by 3 bases, the J end by 6 bases, with 7 bases between. CDR3 loop: CASSFRPDTQYF. The CDR3 nucleotides are TGTGCCAGCAGTTTTCGTCCGGATACGCAGTATTTT.

The CDR3 region is CASSCNGDRLSNQPQHF. As DNA, the CDR3 is TGCGCCAGCAGCTGTAATGGAGACCGGTTGAGCAATCAGCCCCAGCATTTT. The genes are TRBV5-1 and TRBJ1-5; no clear D. This CDR3 has 17 residues. The ends were cut back, 3 bases at V and 1 base at J, with 17 bases in the middle. Looked up from germline, CDR1 is SGHRS and CDR2 is YFSETQ.

This chain joins TRBV28 and TRBJ1-3; tentatively, D is TRBD1 (6 bases). V dropped 6 bases and J dropped 0 bases, with 9 bases sitting between them. Germline CDR1 is MDHEN and CDR2 is SYDVKM. The CDR3 totals 14 residues. The CDR3 DNA reads TGTGCCAGCAGAGAGACAGGCTCTGGAAACACCATATATTTT. Protein product: CASRETGSGNTIYF.

This chain joins TRBV27 and TRBJ1-6, with 7 bases identical to TRBD1. Trimming at V came to 2 bases and at J to 7 bases, leaving 8 bases not matched to a gene. Germline V gives CDR1 MNHEY, CDR2 SMNVEV (reference sequence). The length of the CDR3 is 16 residues. The CDR3 bases are TGTGCCAGCAGTTTAGGGGCCCGGGACAGAAATTCACCCCTCCACTTT. The encoded protein is CASSLGARDRNSPLHF.

The chain has TRBV6-5 and TRBJ1-2; D uncertain. With 2 bases removed from V and 7 bases from J, the gap between germline ends came to 8 bases. There are 12 residues in the CDR3. From germline, CDR1 is MNHEY and CDR2 SVGAGI. The CDR3 region is CASSYGEGGYTF. The CDR3 DNA is TGTGCCAGCAGTTACGGTGAGGGTGGCTACACCTTC.

The chain employs TRBV7-2 and TRBJ2-2, with TRBD2 matching over 9 bases. In germline, CDR1 is SGHTA, CDR2 FQGNSA. V lost 0 bases to trimming and J lost 6 bases; unmatched junction nucleotides: 5. There are 16 residues in the CDR3. The CDR3 spells CASSLAGVAGAGELFF. The CDR3 bases are TGTGCCAGCAGCTTAGCGGGGGTAGCGGGAGCCGGGGAGCTGTTTTTT.